The entry that follows covers one TCR beta chain sequence. The record originates from a study of patients and donors after allogeneic stem cell transplantation. The CDR3 sequence is 15 residues long. Germline CDR1 SGHAT, CDR2 FQDESV (reference sequence). Trimming removed 2 bases from V and 7 bases from J, with 18 bases in between. From the RT-PCR reads, TCRdb called clonotypes with MiXCR, one entry per CDR3 protein. The table shows about 410,000 distinct CDR3 sequences, with approximately 16% occurring only once. The genes are TRBV11-1 and TRBJ2-7; D assignment may be TRBD1 or TRBD2 (5 bases each). Sequencing was performed on blood, either unsorted or a sorted T cell fraction (not recorded which). The sequence came from a human donor who was either an allogeneic HSCT recipient or a stem cell or donor lymphocyte infusion donor (not recorded which). It is not recorded whose cells these are; they may come from a transplant donor. In DNA, the CDR3 is TGTGCCAGCAGCTTAACCGGGACCACACATCGGGAGCAGTACTTC. It yields the protein CASSLTGTTHREQYF.